A single sample gave rise to the 10 T cell receptor beta chains below, sequenced in a study of shared clonotypes between healthy human individuals. Measured with immunoSEQ multiplex PCR; TCRdb has only the in-frame clones, and not every one. Here the sample spans over a million clones, around three quarters being singletons. Sequencing was performed on memory CD4+ T cells from PBMCs. The sample's subset: CD45RA-negative fraction. The receptors derive from a man between 18 and 29 years old in good health. Some clones in this sample may be carry-over from other donors' samples.

J is TRBJ1-4 and V is TRBV2; D perhaps matches TRBD1 (5 bases). The V and J ends lost 5 bases and 9 bases respectively, with 16 bases between them. Germline V gene data show CDR1 as SNHLY and CDR2 as FYNNEI. The CDR3 is 14 residues long. Here the CDR3 reads CASSPSGNSKKLFF. Here the CDR3 DNA reads TGTGCCAGCAGTCCCTCAGGGAATAGTAAAAAACTGTTTTTT. The full variable domain, in which reference TRBV2 and TRBJ1-4 provide the parts outside the CDR3, is EPEVTQTPSHQVTQMGQEVILRCVPISNHLYFYWYRQILGQKVEFLVSFYNNEISEKSEIFDDQFSVERPDGSNFTLKIRSTKLEDSAMYFCASSPSGNSKKLFFGSGTQLSVL.

The gene calls are TRBV5-1 and TRBJ2-6; D is possibly TRBD1 or TRBD2 (6 bases each). This CDR3 has 18 amino acids. V lost 0 bases, J lost 4 bases, and 17 bases lay in between. Germline assignment: CDR1 SGHRS and CDR2 YFSETQ. The CDR3 here is CASSLAGAQGWGANVLTF. The CDR3 nucleotides read TGCGCCAGCAGCTTGGCGGGGGCCCAGGGATGGGGGGCCAACGTCCTGACTTTC.

This clone was counted only a few times. This chain links TRBV9 with TRBJ2-3; D remains unclear. Deletions cut 3 bases from V and 2 bases from J, with 7 bases between. Per the germline V gene, CDR1 is SGDLS and CDR2 is YYNGEE. The CDR3 covers 13 residues. The CDR3: CASSGRPTDTQYF. The CDR3 region has the DNA TGTGCCAGCAGCGGACGACCCACAGATACGCAGTATTTT.

The gene calls are TRBV7-8 and TRBJ1-2; D may be TRBD1 (6 bases). V gave up 5 bases and J gave up 8 bases, with 27 bases separating them. From germline, CDR1 is SGHVS and CDR2 FQNEAQ. This CDR3 has 17 amino acids. The CDR3 region has the DNA TGTGCCAGCAGCCATTGGCATTCATCGGGGGCTTCTGCGGGCTACACCTTC. This translates into CASSHWHSSGASAGYTF.

This chain joins TRBV5-1 and TRBJ2-2, with TRBD1 matching 8 bases. This CDR3 region has 12 residues. The V gene end was trimmed by 4 bases and the J gene end by 14 bases; junction bases not matched to a gene: 7. Germline values: CDR1 SGHRS, CDR2 YFSETQ. The CDR3 DNA sequence: TGCGCCAGCAGCCCACAGGGGGAGAGACTGTTTTTT. Residues: CASSPQGERLFF.

The V and J genes are TRBV19 and TRBJ1-1; TRBD1 matches 9 bases. V trimming: 4 bases; J trimming: 6 bases; junction bases outside the gene matches: 6. CDR3 length equals 14 residues. Germline lookup yields CDR1 LNHDA and CDR2 SQIVND (reference sequence). Here the CDR3 DNA reads TGTGCCAGTAGTAGCCGGGACAGGGAAGCTGAAGCTTTCTTT. Translated, it gives CASSSRDREAEAFF.

The V gene is TRBV29-1, the J gene TRBJ1-1; the match to TRBD1 covers 10 bases. This CDR3 spans 13 amino acids. With 3 bases clipped from V and 7 bases from J, the junction kept 5 bases outside the gene matches. Germline lookup yields CDR1 SQVTM and CDR2 ANQGSEA. CDR3 sequence (DNA): TGCAGCGTTGATCCGACAGGGGGCCATGAAGCTTTCTTT. Translated: CSVDPTGGHEAFF.

This clone was found a few times. The CDR3 protein is CSASKFRDSFF. The CDR3 nucleotides are TGCAGTGCTAGTAAGTTTAGGGACTCGTTCTTC. The genes are TRBV20-1 and TRBJ2-1, with a weak D call TRBD2 (6 bases). The CDR3 sequence is 11 residues long. Trimming pared 3 bases from V and 15 bases from J, leaving 15 bases between. From germline, CDR1 is DFQATT and CDR2 SNEGSKA (reference sequence).

The rearrangement uses TRBV14 and TRBJ2-5; D may be TRBD1 or TRBD2 (5 bases each). V dropped 1 base and J dropped 9 bases, with 30 bases sitting between them. The CDR3 loop spans 19 amino acids. Germline V CDR1 and CDR2: SGHDN, FVKESK. CDR3 sequence (DNA): TGTGCCAGCAGCCAAGTGGGGAGCAATACCGGGACCCCCTTTGGGGCCCAGTACTTC. Translated: CASSQVGSNTGTPFGAQYF.

The chain uses TRBV5-1 and TRBJ2-7, with D possibly being TRBD2 (6 bases). The germline gives CDR1 SGHRS, CDR2 YFSETQ. This CDR3 comprises 14 residues. Trimming pared 4 bases from V and 5 bases from J, leaving 16 bases between. CDR3 sequence: CASSRPDGSDEQYF. In DNA, the CDR3 is TGCGCCAGCAGCCGCCCGGACGGGAGCGACGAGCAGTACTTC.